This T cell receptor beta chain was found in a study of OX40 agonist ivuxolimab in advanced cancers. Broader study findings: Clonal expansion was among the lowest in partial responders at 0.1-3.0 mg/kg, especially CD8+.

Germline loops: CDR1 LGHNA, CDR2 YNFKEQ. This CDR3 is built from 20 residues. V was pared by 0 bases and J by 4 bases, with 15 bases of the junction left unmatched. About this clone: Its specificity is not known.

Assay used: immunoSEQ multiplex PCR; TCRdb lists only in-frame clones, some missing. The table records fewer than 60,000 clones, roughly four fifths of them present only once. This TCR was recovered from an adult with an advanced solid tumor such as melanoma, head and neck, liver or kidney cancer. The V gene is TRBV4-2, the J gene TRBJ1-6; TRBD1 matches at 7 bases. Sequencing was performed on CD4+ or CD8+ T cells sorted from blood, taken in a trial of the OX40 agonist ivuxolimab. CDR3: CASSQDVLDPRGSYNSPLHF. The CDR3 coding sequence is TGTGCCAGCAGCCAAGATGTTTTGGACCCCAGGGGGTCGTATAATTCACCCCTCCACTTT.